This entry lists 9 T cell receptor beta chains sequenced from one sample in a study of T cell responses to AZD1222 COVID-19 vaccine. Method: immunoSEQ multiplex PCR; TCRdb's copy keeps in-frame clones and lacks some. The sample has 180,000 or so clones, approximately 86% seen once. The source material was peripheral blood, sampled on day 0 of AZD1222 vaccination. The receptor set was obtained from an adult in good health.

DNA for the CDR3: TGTGCCAGCAGCTTGGCCATTATCCAGGGGCGAGAGGATCAGCCCCAGCATTTT. Protein sequence: CASSLAIIQGREDQPQHF. The chain has TRBV5-5 and TRBJ1-5; D possibly corresponds to TRBD1 (6 bases). The CDR3 has 18 residues. CDR1 SGHKS and CDR2 YYEKEE come from the germline V gene (reference sequence). The germline V and J ends were trimmed by 0 bases and 5 bases, with 21 bases remaining between them.

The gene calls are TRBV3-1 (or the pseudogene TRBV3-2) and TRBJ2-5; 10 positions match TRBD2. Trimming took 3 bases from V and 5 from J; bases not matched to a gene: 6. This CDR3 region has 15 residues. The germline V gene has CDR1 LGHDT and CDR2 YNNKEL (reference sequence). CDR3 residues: CASSQGVAGGETQYF. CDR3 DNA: TGTGCCAGCAGCCAGGGGGTAGCGGGGGGTGAGACCCAGTACTTC.

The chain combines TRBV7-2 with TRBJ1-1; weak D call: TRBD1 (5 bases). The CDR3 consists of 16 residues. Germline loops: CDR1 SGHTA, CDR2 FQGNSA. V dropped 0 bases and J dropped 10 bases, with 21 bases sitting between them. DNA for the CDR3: TGTGCCAGCAGCTTAGCCGTGAGTACGGGGCCCGGAGCAGCTTTCTTT. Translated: CASSLAVSTGPGAAFF.

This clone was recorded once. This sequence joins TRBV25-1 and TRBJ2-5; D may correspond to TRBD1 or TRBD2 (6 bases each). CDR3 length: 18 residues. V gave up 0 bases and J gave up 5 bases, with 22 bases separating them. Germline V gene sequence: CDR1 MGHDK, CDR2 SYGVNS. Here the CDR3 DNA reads TGTGCCAGCAGTGAATATGCGAAGGGGGGCTACGCGAGGGAGACCCAGTACTTC. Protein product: CASSEYAKGGYARETQYF.

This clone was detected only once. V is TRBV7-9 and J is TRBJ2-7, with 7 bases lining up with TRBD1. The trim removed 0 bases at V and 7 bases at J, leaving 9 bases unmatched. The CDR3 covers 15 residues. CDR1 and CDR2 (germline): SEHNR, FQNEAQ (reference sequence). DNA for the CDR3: TGTGCCAGCAGCTTAGCGAGGACAGGTGAAGGTGAGCAGTACTTC. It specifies CASSLARTGEGEQYF.

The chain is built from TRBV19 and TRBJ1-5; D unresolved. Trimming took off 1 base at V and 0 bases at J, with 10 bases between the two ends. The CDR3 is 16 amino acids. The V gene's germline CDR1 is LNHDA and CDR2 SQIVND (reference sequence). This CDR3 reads CASSIVWVPSNQPQHF. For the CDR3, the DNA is TGTGCCAGTAGTATAGTATGGGTCCCTAGCAATCAGCCCCAGCATTTT.

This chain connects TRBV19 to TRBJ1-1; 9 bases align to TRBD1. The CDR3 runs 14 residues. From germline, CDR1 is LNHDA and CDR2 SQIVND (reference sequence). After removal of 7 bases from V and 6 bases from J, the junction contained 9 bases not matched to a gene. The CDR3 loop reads CASIPGQGPAEAFF. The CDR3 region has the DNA TGTGCCAGTATACCGGGACAGGGTCCGGCTGAAGCTTTCTTT.

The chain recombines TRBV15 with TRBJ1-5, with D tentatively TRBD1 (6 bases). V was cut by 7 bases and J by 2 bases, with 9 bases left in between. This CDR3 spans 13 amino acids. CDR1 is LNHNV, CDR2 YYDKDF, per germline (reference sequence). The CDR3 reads CATTRTGNQPQHF. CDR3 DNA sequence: TGTGCCACCACCCGGACAGGCAATCAGCCCCAGCATTTT.

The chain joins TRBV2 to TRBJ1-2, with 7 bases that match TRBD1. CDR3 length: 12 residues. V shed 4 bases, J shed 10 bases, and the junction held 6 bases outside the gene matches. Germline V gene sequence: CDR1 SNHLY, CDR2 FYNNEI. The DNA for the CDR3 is TGTGCCAGCAGTGGGGACAGATCCTCCTACACCTTC. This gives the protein CASSGDRSSYTF.